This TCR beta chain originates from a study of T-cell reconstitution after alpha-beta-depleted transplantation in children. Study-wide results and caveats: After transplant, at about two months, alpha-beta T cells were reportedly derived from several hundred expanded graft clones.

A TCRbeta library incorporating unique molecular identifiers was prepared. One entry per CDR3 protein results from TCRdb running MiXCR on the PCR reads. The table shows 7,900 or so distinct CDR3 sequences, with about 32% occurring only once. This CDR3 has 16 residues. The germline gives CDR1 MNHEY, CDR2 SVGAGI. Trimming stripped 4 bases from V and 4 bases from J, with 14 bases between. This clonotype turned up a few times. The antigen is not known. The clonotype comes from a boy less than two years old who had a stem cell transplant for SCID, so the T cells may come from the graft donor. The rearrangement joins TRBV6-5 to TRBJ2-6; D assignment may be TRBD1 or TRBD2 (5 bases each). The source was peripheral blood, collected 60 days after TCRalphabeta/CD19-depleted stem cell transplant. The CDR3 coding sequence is TGTGCCAGCAGTTCCGGGGCGTTTGGAGGGGCCAACGTCCTGACTTTC. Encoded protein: CASSSGAFGGANVLTF.